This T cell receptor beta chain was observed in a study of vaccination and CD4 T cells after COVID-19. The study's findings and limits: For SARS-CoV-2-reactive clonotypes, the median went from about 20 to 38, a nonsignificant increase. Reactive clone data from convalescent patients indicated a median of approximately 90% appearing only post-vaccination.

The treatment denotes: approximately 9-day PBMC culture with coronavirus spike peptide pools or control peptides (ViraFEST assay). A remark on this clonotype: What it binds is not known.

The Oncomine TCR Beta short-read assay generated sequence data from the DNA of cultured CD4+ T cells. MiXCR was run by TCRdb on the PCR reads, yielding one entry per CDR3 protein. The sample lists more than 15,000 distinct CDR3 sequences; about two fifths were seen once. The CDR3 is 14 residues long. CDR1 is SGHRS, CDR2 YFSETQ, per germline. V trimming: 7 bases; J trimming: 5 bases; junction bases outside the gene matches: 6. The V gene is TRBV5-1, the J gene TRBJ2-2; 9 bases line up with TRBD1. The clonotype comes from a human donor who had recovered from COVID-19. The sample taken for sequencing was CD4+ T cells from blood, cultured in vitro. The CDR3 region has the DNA TGCGCCAGCTCCTCGGGACAGGGTACCGGGGAGCTGTTTTTT. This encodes CASSSGQGTGELFF.